A selection of T cell receptor beta chains follows, all from one sample in a study of PD-1 blockade in classical Hodgkin lymphoma. Data came from immunoSEQ multiplex PCR; TCRdb stores just in-frame clones and leaves some out. The repertoire holds 90,000 to 100,000 clones, with 80% to 95% as singletons. The sample consisted of peripheral blood mononuclear cells (PBMCs), taken at baseline. These receptors were collected from a human donor with classical Hodgkin lymphoma. Both conserved end residues are part of each CDR3. The order of the fields is J gene, clone size, D gene, V gene, CDR3 protein, CDR3 DNA. A D gene is named only where the DNA matches it firmly. A clone size is listed for some rows: how often the clone was seen (once, few, many), or a class if it is expanded.

TRBJ2-1 | . | TRBD2 | TRBV7-3 | CASSFFVGTSGIHEQFF | TGTGCCAGCAGCTTTTTTGTGGGGACTAGCGGGATCCATGAGCAGTTCTTC
TRBJ2-1 | . | . | TRBV14 | CASSTPYNEQFF | TGTGCCAGCAGCACGCCTTACAATGAGCAGTTCTTC
TRBJ2-7 | . | . | TRBV2 | CASSFEGATYEQYF | TGTGCCAGCAGTTTTGAAGGGGCCACCTACGAGCAGTACTTC
TRBJ1-1 | . | . | TRBV6-5 | CASRGNTEAFF | TGTGCCAGCAGGGGGAACACTGAAGCTTTCTTT
TRBJ2-1 | . | TRBD2 | TRBV2 | CASPGLAGAWGEQFF | TGTGCCAGCCCGGGGCTAGCGGGAGCGTGGGGGGAGCAGTTCTTC
TRBJ1-3 | . | . | TRBV6-5 | CATRSSGNTIYF | TGTGCCACACGGAGCTCTGGAAACACCATATATTTT
TRBJ2-7 | . | . | TRBV28 | CASSSYFQSSYEQYF | TGTGCCAGCAGTTCCTACTTCCAGAGCTCCTACGAGCAGTACTTC
TRBJ1-1 | . | . | TRBV7-9 | CASSPRSEAFF | TGTGCCAGCAGCCCCCGATCTGAAGCTTTCTTT
TRBJ1-1 | few | . | TRBV27 | CASSFPDGEAFF | TGTGCCAGCAGTTTTCCGGACGGTGAAGCTTTCTTT
TRBJ1-1 | . | . | TRBV15 | CATSRDAVNTEAFF | TGTGCCACCAGCAGAGATGCGGTGAACACTGAAGCTTTCTTT
TRBJ1-2 | . | . | TRBV7-9 | CASSFGTGYYGYTF | TGTGCCAGCAGCTTTGGGACTGGTTACTATGGCTACACCTTC
TRBJ1-1 | once | . | TRBV19 | CASSPPDMMNTEAFF | TGTGCCAGTAGTCCTCCTGACATGATGAACACTGAAGCTTTCTTT
TRBJ2-3 | . | . | TRBV6-4 | CASRADARGTDTQYF | TGTGCCAGCAGGGCCGACGCCCGCGGCACAGATACGCAGTATTTT
TRBJ1-1 | . | . | TRBV7-3 | CASSSYGGFNTEAFF | TGTGCCAGCAGCTCATACGGTGGGTTCAACACTGAAGCTTTCTTT
TRBJ1-2 | . | . | TRBV30 | CAWSVRWGYGYTF | TGTGCCTGGAGTGTAAGGTGGGGCTATGGCTACACCTTC
TRBJ2-3 | . | TRBD2 | TRBV7-7 | CASSLSSGRSDTQYF | TGTGCTAGCAGCTTAAGCAGCGGGAGATCAGATACGCAGTATTTT
TRBJ1-5 | . | . | TRBV5-1 | CASSLVGENQPQHF | TGCGCCAGCAGCTTGGTCGGCGAGAATCAGCCCCAGCATTTT
TRBJ1-5 | . | . | TRBV27 | CASSRGGSNQPQHF | TGTGCCAGCAGTCGAGGGGGTAGCAATCAGCCCCAGCATTTT
TRBJ2-7 | . | TRBD2 | TRBV19 | CASSTQGLAGWYEQYF | TGTGCCAGTAGTACTCAAGGACTAGCGGGATGGTACGAGCAGTACTTC
TRBJ2-1 | . | TRBD2 | TRBV7-6 | CASSPRTSGSPYNEQFF | TGTGCCAGCAGCCCGCGGACTAGCGGGAGTCCCTACAATGAGCAGTTCTTC
TRBJ2-7 | . | TRBD1 | TRBV4-1 | CASSPHRDRAYYEQYF | TGCGCCAGCAGCCCCCACCGGGACAGGGCCTACTACGAGCAGTACTTC
TRBJ2-2 | . | TRBD2 | TRBV5-4 | CASSSPSGTNTGELFF | TGTGCCAGCAGCTCCCCTAGCGGTACGAACACCGGGGAGCTGTTTTTT
TRBJ1-2 | . | . | TRBV28 | CASSSRRTYGYTF | TGTGCCAGCAGTTCGCGCCGCACTTATGGCTACACCTTC